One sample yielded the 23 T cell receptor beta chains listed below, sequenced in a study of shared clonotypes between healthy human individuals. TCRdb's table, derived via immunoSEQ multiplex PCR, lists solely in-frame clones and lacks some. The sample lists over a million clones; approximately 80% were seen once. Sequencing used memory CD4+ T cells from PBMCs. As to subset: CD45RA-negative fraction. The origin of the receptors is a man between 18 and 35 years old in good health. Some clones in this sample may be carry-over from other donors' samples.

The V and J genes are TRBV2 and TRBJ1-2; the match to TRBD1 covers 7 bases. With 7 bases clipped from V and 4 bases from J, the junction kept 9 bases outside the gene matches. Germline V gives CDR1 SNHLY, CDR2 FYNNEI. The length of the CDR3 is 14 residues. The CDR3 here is CASTGTAPGYGYTF. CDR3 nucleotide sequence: TGTGCCAGCACCGGGACAGCCCCGGGCTATGGCTACACCTTC.

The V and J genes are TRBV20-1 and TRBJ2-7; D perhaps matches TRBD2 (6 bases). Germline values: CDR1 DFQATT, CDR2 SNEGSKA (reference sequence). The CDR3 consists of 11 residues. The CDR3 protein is CSGDVSYEQYF. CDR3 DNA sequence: TGCTCGGGAGACGTCTCCTACGAGCAGTACTTC.

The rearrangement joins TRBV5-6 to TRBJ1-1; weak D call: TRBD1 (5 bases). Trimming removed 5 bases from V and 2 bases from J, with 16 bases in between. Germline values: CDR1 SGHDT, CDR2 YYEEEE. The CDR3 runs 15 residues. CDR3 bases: TGTGCCAGCAGACTCTTCCAGGGTACCAACACTGAAGCTTTCTTT. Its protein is CASRLFQGTNTEAFF. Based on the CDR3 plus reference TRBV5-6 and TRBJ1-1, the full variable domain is DAGVTQSPTHLIKTRGQQVTLRCSPKSGHDTVSWYQQALGQGPQFIFQYYEEEERQRGNFPDRFSGHQFPNYSSELNVNALLLGDSALYLCASRLFQGTNTEAFFGQGTRLTVV.

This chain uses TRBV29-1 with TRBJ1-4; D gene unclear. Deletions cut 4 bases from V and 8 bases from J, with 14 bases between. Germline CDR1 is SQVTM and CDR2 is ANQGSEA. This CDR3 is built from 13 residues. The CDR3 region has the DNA TGCAGCGTTGCTATCCTCTCAGACGAAAAACTGTTTTTT. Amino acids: CSVAILSDEKLFF.

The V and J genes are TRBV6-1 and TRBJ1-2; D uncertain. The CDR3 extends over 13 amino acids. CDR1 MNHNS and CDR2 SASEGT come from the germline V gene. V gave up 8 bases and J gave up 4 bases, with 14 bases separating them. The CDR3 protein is CASRGRTFYGYTF. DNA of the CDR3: TGTGCCAGCCGAGGCAGAACCTTCTATGGCTACACCTTC.

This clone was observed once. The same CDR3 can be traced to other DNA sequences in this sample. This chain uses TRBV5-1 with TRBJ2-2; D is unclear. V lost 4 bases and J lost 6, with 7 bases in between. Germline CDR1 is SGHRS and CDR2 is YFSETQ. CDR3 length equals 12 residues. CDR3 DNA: TGCGCCAGCAGCCCCCCGCCCGGGGAGCTGTTTTTT. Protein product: CASSPPPGELFF.

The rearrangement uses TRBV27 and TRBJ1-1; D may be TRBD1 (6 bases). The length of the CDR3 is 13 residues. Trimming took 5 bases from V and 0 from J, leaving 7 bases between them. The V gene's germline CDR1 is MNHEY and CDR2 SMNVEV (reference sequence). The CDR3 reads CASSRTVNTEAFF. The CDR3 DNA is TGTGCCAGCAGTAGGACAGTGAACACTGAAGCTTTCTTT.

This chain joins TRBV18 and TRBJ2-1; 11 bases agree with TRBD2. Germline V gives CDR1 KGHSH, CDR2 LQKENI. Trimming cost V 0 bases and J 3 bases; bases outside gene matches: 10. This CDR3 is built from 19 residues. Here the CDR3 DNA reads TGTGCCAGCTCACCACCTATAAAGGGACTAGCGGAGGTCTACAATGAGCAGTTCTTC. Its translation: CASSPPIKGLAEVYNEQFF.

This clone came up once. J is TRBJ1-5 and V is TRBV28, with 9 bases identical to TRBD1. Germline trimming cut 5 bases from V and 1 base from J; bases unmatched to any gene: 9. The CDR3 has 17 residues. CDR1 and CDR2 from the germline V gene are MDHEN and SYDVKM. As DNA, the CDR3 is TGTGCCAGCAGTCCGGGACAGGGCTTTATGAGCAATCAGCCCCAGCATTTT. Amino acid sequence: CASSPGQGFMSNQPQHF.

This CDR3 reads CASSPGTETTNEKLFF. Here the CDR3 DNA reads TGTGCCAGCAGCCCGGGGACGGAAACAACTAATGAAAAACTGTTTTTT. The genes are TRBV5-4 and TRBJ1-4; possibly TRBD1 for D (5 bases). Per the germline V gene, CDR1 is SGHNT and CDR2 is YYREEE (reference sequence). V lost 4 bases and J 0 bases, leaving 13 bases between the germline ends. The CDR3 extends over 16 amino acids.

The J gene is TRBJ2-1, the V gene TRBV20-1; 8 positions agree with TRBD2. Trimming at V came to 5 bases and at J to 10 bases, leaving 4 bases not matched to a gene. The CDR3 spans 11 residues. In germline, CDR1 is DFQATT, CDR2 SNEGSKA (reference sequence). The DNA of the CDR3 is TGCAGTGCTCTGAAGCGGGAGGAGCAGTTCTTC. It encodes CSALKREEQFF.

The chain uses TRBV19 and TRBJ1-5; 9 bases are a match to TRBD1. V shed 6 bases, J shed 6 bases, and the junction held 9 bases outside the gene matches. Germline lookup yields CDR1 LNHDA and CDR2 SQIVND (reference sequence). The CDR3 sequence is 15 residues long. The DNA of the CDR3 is TGTGCCAGTAGAACCGGACAGGGGTCGGGTCAGCCCCAGCATTTT. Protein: CASRTGQGSGQPQHF.

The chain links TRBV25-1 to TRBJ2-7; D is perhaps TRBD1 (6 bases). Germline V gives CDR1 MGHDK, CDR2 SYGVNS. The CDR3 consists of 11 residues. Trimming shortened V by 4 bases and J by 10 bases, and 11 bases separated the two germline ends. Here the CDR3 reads CASSADRLQYF. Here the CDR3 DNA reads TGTGCCAGCAGTGCAGACAGGTTACAGTACTTC.

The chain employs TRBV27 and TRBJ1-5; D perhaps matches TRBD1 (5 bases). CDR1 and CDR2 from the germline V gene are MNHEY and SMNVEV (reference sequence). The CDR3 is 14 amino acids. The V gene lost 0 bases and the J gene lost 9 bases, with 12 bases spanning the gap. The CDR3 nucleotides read TGTGCCAGCAGTTTATCGACGGCCGGGGGGCCCCAGCATTTT. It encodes CASSLSTAGGPQHF.

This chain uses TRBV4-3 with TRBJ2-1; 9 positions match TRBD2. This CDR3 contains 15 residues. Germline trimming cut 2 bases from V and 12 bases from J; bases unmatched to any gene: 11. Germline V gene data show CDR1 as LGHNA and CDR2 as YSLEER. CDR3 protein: CASSQQRGRAGAQFF. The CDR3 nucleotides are TGCGCCAGCAGCCAACAACGCGGGAGGGCGGGGGCGCAGTTCTTC.

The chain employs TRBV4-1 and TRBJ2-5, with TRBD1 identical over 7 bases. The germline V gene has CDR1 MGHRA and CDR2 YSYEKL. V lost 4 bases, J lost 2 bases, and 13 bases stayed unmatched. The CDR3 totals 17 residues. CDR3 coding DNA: TGCGCCAGCAGCCGTTCCGGGACAGCTAATTTTCAAGAGACCCAGTACTTC. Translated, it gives CASSRSGTANFQETQYF.

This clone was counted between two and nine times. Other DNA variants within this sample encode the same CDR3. CDR3 coding DNA: TGTGCCAGCAGCTTAGGGGCCCACTACGAGCAGTACTTC. It codes for CASSLGAHYEQYF. The chain has TRBV7-2 and TRBJ2-7; D uncertain. The CDR3 covers 13 residues. V was shortened by 1 base and J by 3 bases, with 7 bases between the two germline ends. Germline V gene data show CDR1 as SGHTA and CDR2 as FQGNSA.

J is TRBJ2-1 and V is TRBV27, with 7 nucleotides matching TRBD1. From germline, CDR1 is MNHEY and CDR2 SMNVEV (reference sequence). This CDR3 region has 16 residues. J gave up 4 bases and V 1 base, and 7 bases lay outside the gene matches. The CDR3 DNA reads TGTGCCAGCAGTTTATTTAGAGGGGGCGCTTACAATGAGCAGTTCTTC. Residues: CASSLFRGGAYNEQFF.

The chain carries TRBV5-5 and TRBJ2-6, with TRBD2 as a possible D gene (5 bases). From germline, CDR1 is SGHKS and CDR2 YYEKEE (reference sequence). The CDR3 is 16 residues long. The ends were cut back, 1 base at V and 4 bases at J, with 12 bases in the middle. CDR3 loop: CASSLRGSSGANVLTF. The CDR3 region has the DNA TGTGCCAGCAGCTTGCGGGGTTCCTCCGGGGCCAACGTCCTGACTTTC.

The CDR3 sequence is CASSLTGFDIYGYTF. In nucleotides, the CDR3 is TGTGCCAGCAGTTTGACAGGGTTCGATATTTATGGCTACACCTTC. The J gene is TRBJ1-2, the V gene TRBV6-5; 7 positions match TRBD1. This CDR3 has 15 amino acids. Germline V CDR1 and CDR2: MNHEY, SVGAGI. The ends lost 4 bases at V and 5 bases at J; junction bases unmatched: 10.

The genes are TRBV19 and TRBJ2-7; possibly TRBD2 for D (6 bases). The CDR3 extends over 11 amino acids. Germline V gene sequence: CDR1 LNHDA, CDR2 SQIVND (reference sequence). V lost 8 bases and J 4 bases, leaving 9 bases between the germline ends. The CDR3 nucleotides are TGTGCCAGTGATGGGGGGTACGAGCAGTACTTC. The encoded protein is CASDGGYEQYF.

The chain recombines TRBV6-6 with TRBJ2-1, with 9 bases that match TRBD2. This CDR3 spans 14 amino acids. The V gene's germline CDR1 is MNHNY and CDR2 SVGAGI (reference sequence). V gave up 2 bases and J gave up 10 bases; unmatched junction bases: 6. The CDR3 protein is CASSYGLLAGEQFF. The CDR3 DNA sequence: TGTGCCAGCAGTTACGGGTTGCTAGCGGGAGAGCAGTTCTTC.

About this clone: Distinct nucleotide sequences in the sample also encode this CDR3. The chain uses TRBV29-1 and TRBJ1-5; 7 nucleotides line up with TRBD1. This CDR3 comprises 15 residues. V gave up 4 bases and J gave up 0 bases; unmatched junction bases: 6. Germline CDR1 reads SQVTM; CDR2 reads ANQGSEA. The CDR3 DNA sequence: TGCAGCGTTGGGGAGGGGGCCGATAGCAATCAGCCCCAGCATTTT. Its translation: CSVGEGADSNQPQHF.